The 26 T cell receptor beta chains in this list originate from one sample, sequenced in a study of vaccination effects on CD4 cells after COVID-19. A roughly ten-day culture period preceded the isolation of CD4+ T cells. No antigens are known for them. Profiling relied on immunoSEQ multiplex PCR, and the TCRdb table lists in-frame clones only, not all of them. The sample has about 66,000 clones, under 80% seen once. Specimen: CD4+ T cells from PBMCs cultured without peptide, collected before COVID-19 vaccination. These TCRs come from a human donor who had a prior SARS-CoV-2 infection.

The rearrangement links TRBV2 to TRBJ2-7; 7 positions agree with TRBD2. J lost 0 bases, V lost 5 bases, and 4 bases had no gene match. The CDR3 length is 14 residues. Germline-derived CDR1 and CDR2 are SNHLY and FYNNEI. As DNA, the CDR3 is TGTGCCAGCAGTCCCCGGACTAGCTCCTACGAGCAGTACTTC. This translates into CASSPRTSSYEQYF.

V and J are TRBV6-4 and TRBJ2-1; 7 bases map to TRBD2. The CDR3 runs 15 residues. Trimming at V came to 3 bases and at J to 7 bases, leaving 9 bases not matched to a gene. The germline gives CDR1 MRHNA, CDR2 SNTAGT. This CDR3 is CASSDGSAGLNEQFF. CDR3 coding DNA: TGTGCCAGCAGTGATGGGTCAGCGGGGTTGAATGAGCAGTTCTTC.

The chain uses TRBV7-2 and TRBJ2-7; tentatively, D is TRBD1 (6 bases). The V end was cut by 5 bases, the J end by 0 bases, with 14 bases between. Germline V gives CDR1 SGHTA, CDR2 FQGNSA. This CDR3 spans 15 amino acids. This CDR3 reads CASSPARTASYEQYF. CDR3 DNA sequence: TGTGCCAGCAGCCCAGCCCGGACAGCCTCCTACGAGCAGTACTTC.

A few counts support this clone. The V call is TRBV19, the J call TRBJ2-1; 8 bases are a match to TRBD2. This CDR3 comprises 14 residues. Germline CDR1 LNHDA, CDR2 SQIVND (reference sequence). Unmatched junction bases numbered 8, after V lost 6 bases and J lost 7 bases. The CDR3 DNA sequence: TGTGCCAGTAGGGCCGCGGGGGGTGGAAATGAGCAGTTCTTC. Protein product: CASRAAGGGNEQFF.

This clone was observed a single time. The rearrangement links TRBV7-2 to TRBJ2-1; 7 bases line up with TRBD2. This CDR3 spans 19 amino acids. Germline values: CDR1 SGHTA, CDR2 FQGNSA. The junction had 19 bases not matched to a gene; V was cut back by 0 bases and J by 8 bases. The CDR3 spells CASSLAAPWRSGILDEQFF. CDR3 DNA sequence: TGTGCCAGCAGCTTAGCGGCCCCCTGGAGGAGCGGGATTCTCGATGAGCAGTTCTTC.

V gene TRBV24-1 combines with J gene TRBJ2-1; D is possibly TRBD2 (5 bases). The CDR3 is made up of 14 amino acids. The germline V gene has CDR1 KGHDR and CDR2 SFDVKD. V shed 5 bases and J shed 10 bases, with 17 bases lying between them. The CDR3 here is CATSGGRSQVEQFF. The DNA for the CDR3 is TGTGCCACCAGTGGAGGGCGAAGTCAAGTAGAGCAGTTCTTC.

The V call is TRBV5-1, the J call TRBJ1-4, with D possibly being TRBD1 (5 bases). Germline loops: CDR1 SGHRS, CDR2 YFSETQ. Trimming took off 4 bases at V and 7 bases at J, with 17 bases between the two ends. CDR3 length: 15 amino acids. The CDR3 loop is CASSPEGPPLEKLFF. CDR3 nucleotides: TGCGCCAGCAGCCCAGAGGGACCACCACTTGAAAAACTGTTTTTT.

The V call is TRBV7-2, the J call TRBJ2-2; D ambiguous. V was trimmed by 5 bases and J by 7 bases, leaving 8 bases between them. CDR1 and CDR2 (germline): SGHTA, FQGNSA. The length of the CDR3 is 12 residues. CDR3: CASSPWGGELFF. The CDR3 DNA follows: TGTGCCAGCAGCCCCTGGGGCGGGGAGCTGTTTTTT.

This clone was counted a few times. V and J are TRBV6-5 and TRBJ2-5, with D unresolved. Trimming shortened V by 0 bases and J by 5 bases, and 10 bases separated the two germline ends. CDR3 length equals 14 residues. Germline values: CDR1 MNHEY, CDR2 SVGAGI. CDR3 DNA sequence: TGTGCCAGCAGTTACTCGCCAAGGACGGAGACCCAGTACTTC. It translates to CASSYSPRTETQYF.

This chain joins TRBV6-1 and TRBJ2-6, with D unclear. V was cut by 2 bases and J by 0 bases, with 11 bases left in between. The CDR3 runs 17 residues. CDR1 MNHNS and CDR2 SASEGT come from the germline V gene. The CDR3 DNA sequence: TGTGCCAGCAGTGAAAAGGCGATCAGCTCTGGGGCCAACGTCCTGACTTTC. It yields the protein CASSEKAISSGANVLTF.

The gene calls are TRBV4-2 and TRBJ2-2; 9 bases match TRBD2. CDR1 and CDR2 (germline): LGHNA, YNFKEQ. V was clipped by 3 bases and J by 0 bases; unmatched bases: 5. The length of the CDR3 is 17 residues. The CDR3 protein is CASSQVGLAPNTGELFF. Written as DNA, the CDR3 is TGTGCCAGCAGCCAGGTCGGACTAGCGCCGAACACCGGGGAGCTGTTTTTT.

This clone showed up just once. The V gene is TRBV6-2 or TRBV6-3, the J gene TRBJ2-7; tentative D call: TRBD1 (6 bases). The V gene's germline CDR1 is MNHEY and CDR2 SVGEGT. Between the trimmed V and J ends, which lost 5 bases and 0 bases, there was a span of 17 bases. The CDR3 totals 16 residues. DNA for the CDR3: TGTGCCAGCAGTGGCCCTCGACAGGAGTCCTCCTACGAGCAGTACTTC. Its translation: CASSGPRQESSYEQYF.

The genes are TRBV5-6 and TRBJ2-1, with 9 bases aligning to TRBD2. From germline, CDR1 is SGHDT and CDR2 YYEEEE. Germline trimming cut 2 bases from V and 10 bases from J; bases unmatched to any gene: 7. This CDR3 is 14 amino acids long. The chain's CDR3 is CASSFGLAIGEQFF. CDR3 DNA: TGTGCCAGCAGCTTTGGACTAGCGATAGGCGAGCAGTTCTTC.

The chain links TRBV4-1 to TRBJ2-1, with D perhaps matching TRBD1 (5 bases). Trimming cost V 4 bases and J 9 bases, with 10 bases left between them. This CDR3 is built from 12 residues. CDR1 is MGHRA and CDR2 is YSYEKL in the germline V gene. DNA of the CDR3: TGCGCCAGCAGCCGCTTAGGGGTTGAGCAGTTCTTC. It specifies CASSRLGVEQFF.

The chain joins TRBV5-6 to TRBJ2-3; 12 nucleotides line up with TRBD2. The V gene end was trimmed by 6 bases and the J gene end by 4 bases; junction bases not matched to a gene: 9. CDR1 is SGHDT, CDR2 YYEEEE, per germline. The CDR3 spans 16 residues. The CDR3 is CASTQRLAGVSDTQYF. The CDR3 region has the DNA TGTGCCAGCACCCAACGACTAGCGGGAGTGTCAGATACGCAGTATTTT.

A single count supports this clone. The chain uses TRBV5-6 and TRBJ1-2; no reliable D call. The V end was cut by 4 bases, the J end by 5 bases, with 9 bases between. Per germline, CDR1 SGHDT and CDR2 YYEEEE. CDR3 length: 12 amino acids. The DNA for the CDR3 is TGTGCCAGCAGCACTAGTCCTTATGGCTACACCTTC. Translating gives CASSTSPYGYTF. The variable domain in full, with the rest retrieved from reference TRBV5-6 and TRBJ1-2, is DAGVTQSPTHLIKTRGQQVTLRCSPKSGHDTVSWYQQALGQGPQFIFQYYEEEERQRGNFPDRFSGHQFPNYSSELNVNALLLGDSALYLCASSTSPYGYTFGSGTRLTVV.

The chain has TRBV5-6 and TRBJ2-1, with 8 positions matching TRBD1. The CDR3 spans 12 residues. From germline, CDR1 is SGHDT and CDR2 YYEEEE. Germline trimming cut 3 bases from V and 16 bases from J; bases unmatched to any gene: 9. CDR3 protein: CASSSGTGAFFF. The CDR3 nucleotides are TGTGCCAGCAGCTCCGGGACAGGAGCTTTCTTCTTC.

V is TRBV5-1 and J is TRBJ2-5; 7 positions match TRBD1. J lost 2 bases, V lost 4 bases, and 8 bases had no gene match. The CDR3 loop spans 15 amino acids. Per germline, CDR1 SGHRS and CDR2 YFSETQ. CDR3 region: CASSPRDSSQETQYF. The CDR3 DNA follows: TGCGCCAGCAGCCCAAGGGACAGCTCTCAAGAGACCCAGTACTTC.

The chain carries TRBV7-2 and TRBJ2-3, with 7 bases identical to TRBD2. CDR1 is SGHTA and CDR2 is FQGNSA in the germline V gene. J lost 3 bases, V lost 0 bases, and 3 bases had no gene match. The CDR3 loop spans 15 amino acids. In DNA form, the CDR3 reads TGTGCCAGCAGCTTAGCTTCGGGGGGTACAGATACGCAGTATTTT. Its translation is CASSLASGGTDTQYF. Based on the CDR3 plus reference TRBV7-2 and TRBJ2-3, the full variable domain is GAGVSQSPSNKVTEKGKDVELRCDPISGHTALYWYRQSLGQGLEFLIYFQGNSAPDKSGLPSDRFSAERTGGSVSTLTIQRTQQEDSAVYLCASSLASGGTDTQYFGPGTRLTVL.

V and J are TRBV4-3 and TRBJ2-3, with D possibly matching TRBD2 (7 bases). V dropped 0 bases and J dropped 2 bases, with 12 bases sitting between them. Germline assignment: CDR1 LGHNA and CDR2 YSLEER. CDR3 length: 16 amino acids. In DNA, the CDR3 is TGCGCCAGCAGCCAAGAGGGGGGGGCCGACACAGATACGCAGTATTTT. Encoded protein: CASSQEGGADTDTQYF.

The genes are TRBV5-1 and TRBJ1-2; TRBD1 agrees at 11 bases. The germline CDR1 and CDR2 sequences are SGHRS and YFSETQ. The J segment lost 4 bases and the V segment lost 5 bases, leaving 7 bases of the junction unmatched. The CDR3 totals 15 residues. CDR3 coding DNA: TGCGCCAGCAGTTTCGGGGGGACAGGGGGCTATGGCTACACCTTC. It codes for CASSFGGTGGYGYTF.

The V call is TRBV24-1, the J call TRBJ2-3, with D possibly being TRBD1 (6 bases). This CDR3 has 16 amino acids. The germline V and J ends were trimmed by 3 bases and 0 bases, with 12 bases remaining between them. The germline V gene encodes CDR1 KGHDR and CDR2 SFDVKD. The DNA of the CDR3 is TGTGCCACCAGTGATGTGGACAGACTTAGCACAGATACGCAGTATTTT. It yields the protein CATSDVDRLSTDTQYF.

In its sample, this clone was seen a few times. The V gene is TRBV5-4, the J gene TRBJ1-3, with D uncertain. With 0 bases removed from V and 0 bases from J, the gap between germline ends came to 10 bases. Germline-derived CDR1 and CDR2 are SGHNT and YYREEE (reference sequence). The CDR3 totals 16 residues. The DNA of the CDR3 is TGTGCCAGCAGCTTGGCGTCCAGTATCTCTGGAAACACCATATATTTT. The encoded protein is CASSLASSISGNTIYF. The variable domain in full, completed from reference TRBV5-4 and TRBJ1-3, reads ETGVTQSPTHLIKTRGQQVTLRCSSQSGHNTVSWYQQALGQGPQFIFQYYREEENGRGNFPPRFSGLQFPNYSSELNVNALELDDSALYLCASSLASSISGNTIYFGEGSWLTVV.

The V and J genes are TRBV24-1 and TRBJ2-1; unclear D gene. CDR1 KGHDR and CDR2 SFDVKD come from the germline V gene. Trimming stripped 3 bases from V and 9 bases from J, with 14 bases between. CDR3 length: 14 residues. The CDR3 DNA reads TGTGCCACCAGTGATCCCGCATCGGGTGGTGAGCAGTTCTTC. Protein: CATSDPASGGEQFF.

This chain links TRBV4-1 with TRBJ1-1, with 7 bases aligning to TRBD1. The trim removed 2 bases at V and 0 bases at J, leaving 9 bases unmatched. Per germline, CDR1 MGHRA and CDR2 YSYEKL. This CDR3 comprises 17 residues. CDR3 coding DNA: TGCGCCAGCAGCCAACCTTGGGGACAGTACATGAACACTGAAGCTTTCTTT. Translation: CASSQPWGQYMNTEAFF.

V is TRBV18 and J is TRBJ1-2; the D is unclear. V was shortened by 5 bases and J by 5 bases, with 6 bases between the two germline ends. The CDR3 length is 11 residues. Germline loops: CDR1 KGHSH, CDR2 LQKENI. Here the CDR3 reads CASSTEYGYTF. In nucleotides, the CDR3 is TGTGCCAGCTCAACAGAATATGGCTACACCTTC.